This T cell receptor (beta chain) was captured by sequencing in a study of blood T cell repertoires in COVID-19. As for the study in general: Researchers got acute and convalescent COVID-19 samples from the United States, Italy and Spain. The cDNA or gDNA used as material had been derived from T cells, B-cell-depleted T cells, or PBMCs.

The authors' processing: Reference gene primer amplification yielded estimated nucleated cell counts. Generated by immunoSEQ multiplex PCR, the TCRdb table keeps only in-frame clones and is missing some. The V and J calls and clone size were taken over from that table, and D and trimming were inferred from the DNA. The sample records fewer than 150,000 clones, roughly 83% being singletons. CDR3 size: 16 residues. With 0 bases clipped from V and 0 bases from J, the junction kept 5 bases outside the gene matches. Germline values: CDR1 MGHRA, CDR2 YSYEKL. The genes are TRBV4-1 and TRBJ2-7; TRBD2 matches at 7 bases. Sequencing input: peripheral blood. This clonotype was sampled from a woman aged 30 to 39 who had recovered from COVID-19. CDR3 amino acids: CASSQDLAESSYEQYF. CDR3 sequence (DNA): TGCGCCAGCAGCCAAGATCTAGCGGAAAGCTCCTACGAGCAGTACTTC.